This TCR beta chain was identified in a study of brain T cells in children with intractable seizures. Libraries were prepared by immunoSEQ multiplex PCR; TCRdb keeps only in-frame clonotypes and omits some of them. The sample contains about 350,000 clones, about 94% of which appear only once. The trim removed 0 bases at V and 5 bases at J, leaving 7 bases unmatched. Germline V CDR1 and CDR2: SGHAT, FQNNGV. The CDR3 length is 16 residues. The sample's time point: blood from clinic visit 5 months post-surgery; TSC patient then seizure free. The TCR originated in a boy less than two years old with tuberous sclerosis and intractable seizures. The sequences come from peripheral blood, collected roughly 5 months after surgery. This chain uses TRBV11-2 with TRBJ2-5, with 9 positions matching TRBD1. The CDR3 sequence is CASSLEDRGFRETQYF. CDR3 DNA sequence: TGTGCCAGCAGCTTAGAGGACAGGGGTTTTCGGGAGACCCAGTACTTC. The entire variable domain, with the rest obtained from reference TRBV11-2 and TRBJ2-5, is as follows: EAGVAQSPRYKIIEKRQSVAFWCNPISGHATLYWYQQILGQGPKLLIQFQNNGVVDDSQLPKDRFSAERLKGVDSTLKIQPAKLEDSAVYLCASSLEDRGFRETQYFGPGTRLLVL.